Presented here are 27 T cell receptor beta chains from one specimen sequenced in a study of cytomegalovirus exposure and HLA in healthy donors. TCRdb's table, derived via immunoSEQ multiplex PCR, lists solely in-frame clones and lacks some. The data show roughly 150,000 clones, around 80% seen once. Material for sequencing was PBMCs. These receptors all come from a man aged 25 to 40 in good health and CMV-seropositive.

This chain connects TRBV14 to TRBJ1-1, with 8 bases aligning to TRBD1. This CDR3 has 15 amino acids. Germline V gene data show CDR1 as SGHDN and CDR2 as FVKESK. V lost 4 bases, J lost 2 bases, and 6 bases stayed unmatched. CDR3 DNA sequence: TGTGCCAGCAGCCGCCTGACAGGGGACAACACTGAAGCTTTCTTT. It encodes CASSRLTGDNTEAFF.

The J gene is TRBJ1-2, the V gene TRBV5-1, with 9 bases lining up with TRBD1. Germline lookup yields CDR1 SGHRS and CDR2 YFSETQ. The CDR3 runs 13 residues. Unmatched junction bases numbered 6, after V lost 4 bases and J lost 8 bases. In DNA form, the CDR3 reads TGCGCCAGCAGCCTACAGGGGGCAGAGGGCTACACCTTC. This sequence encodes CASSLQGAEGYTF.

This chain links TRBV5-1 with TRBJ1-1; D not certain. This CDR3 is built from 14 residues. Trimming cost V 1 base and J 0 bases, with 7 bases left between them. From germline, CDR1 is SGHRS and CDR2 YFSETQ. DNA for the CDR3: TGCGCCAGCAGCTTGAGCGGAGTGAACACTGAAGCTTTCTTT. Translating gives CASSLSGVNTEAFF.

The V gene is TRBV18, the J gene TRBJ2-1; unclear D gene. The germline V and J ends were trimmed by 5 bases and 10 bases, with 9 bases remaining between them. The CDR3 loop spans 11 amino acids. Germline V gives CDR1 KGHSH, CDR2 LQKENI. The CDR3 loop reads CASSTTWEQFF. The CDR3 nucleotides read TGTGCCAGCTCAACGACTTGGGAGCAGTTCTTC.

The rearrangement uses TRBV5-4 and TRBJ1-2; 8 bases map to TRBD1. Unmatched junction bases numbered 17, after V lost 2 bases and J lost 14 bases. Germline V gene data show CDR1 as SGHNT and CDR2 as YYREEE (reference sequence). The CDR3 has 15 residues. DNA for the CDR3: TGTGCCAGCAGCTTCGGAGAAGGCAGACAGGGGCCTTTGACCTTC. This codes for CASSFGEGRQGPLTF.

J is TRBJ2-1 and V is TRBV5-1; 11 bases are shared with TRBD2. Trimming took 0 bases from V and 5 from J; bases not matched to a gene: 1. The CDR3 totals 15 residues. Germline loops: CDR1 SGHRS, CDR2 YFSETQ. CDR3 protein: CASSLELAGDNEQFF. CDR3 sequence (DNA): TGCGCCAGCAGCTTGGAACTAGCGGGGGACAATGAGCAGTTCTTC.

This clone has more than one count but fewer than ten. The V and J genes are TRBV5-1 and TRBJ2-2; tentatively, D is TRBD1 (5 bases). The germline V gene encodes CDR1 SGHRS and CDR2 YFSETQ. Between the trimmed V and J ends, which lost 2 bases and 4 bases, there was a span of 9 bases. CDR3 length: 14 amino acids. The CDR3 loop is CASSLQDITGELFF. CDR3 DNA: TGCGCCAGCAGCTTACAGGATATCACCGGGGAGCTGTTTTTT.

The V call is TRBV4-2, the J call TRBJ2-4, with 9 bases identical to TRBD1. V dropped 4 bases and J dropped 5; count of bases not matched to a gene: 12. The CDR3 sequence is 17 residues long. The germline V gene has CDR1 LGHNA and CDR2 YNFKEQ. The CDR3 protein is CASSREGGQGGQNIQYF. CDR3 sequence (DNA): TGTGCCAGCAGCCGAGAAGGGGGACAGGGCGGGCAAAACATTCAGTACTTC.

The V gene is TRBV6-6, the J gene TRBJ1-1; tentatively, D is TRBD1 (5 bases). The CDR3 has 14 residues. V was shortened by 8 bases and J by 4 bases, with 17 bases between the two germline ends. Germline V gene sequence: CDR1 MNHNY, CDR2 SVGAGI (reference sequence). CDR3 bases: TGTGCCAGCTCCGTTATGGGGGAGGGCACTGAAGCTTTCTTT. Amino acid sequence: CASSVMGEGTEAFF.

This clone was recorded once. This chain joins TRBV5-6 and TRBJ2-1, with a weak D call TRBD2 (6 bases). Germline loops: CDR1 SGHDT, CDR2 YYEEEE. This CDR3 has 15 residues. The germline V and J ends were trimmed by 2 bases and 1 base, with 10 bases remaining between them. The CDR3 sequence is CASSFGTLSYNEQFF. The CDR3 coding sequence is TGTGCCAGCAGCTTTGGGACTCTATCCTACAATGAGCAGTTCTTC.

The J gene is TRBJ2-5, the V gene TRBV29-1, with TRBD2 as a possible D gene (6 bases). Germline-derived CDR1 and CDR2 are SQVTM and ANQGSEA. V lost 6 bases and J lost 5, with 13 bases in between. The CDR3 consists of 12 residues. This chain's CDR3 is CSVREVGETQYF. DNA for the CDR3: TGCAGCGTGAGGGAGGTGGGGGAGACCCAGTACTTC.

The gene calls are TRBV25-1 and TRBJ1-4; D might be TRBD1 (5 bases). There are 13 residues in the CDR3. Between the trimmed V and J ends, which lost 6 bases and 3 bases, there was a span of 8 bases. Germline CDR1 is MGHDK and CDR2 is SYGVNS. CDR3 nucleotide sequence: TGTGCCAGCAGCACAGGAGCTAATGAAAAACTGTTTTTT. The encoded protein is CASSTGANEKLFF.

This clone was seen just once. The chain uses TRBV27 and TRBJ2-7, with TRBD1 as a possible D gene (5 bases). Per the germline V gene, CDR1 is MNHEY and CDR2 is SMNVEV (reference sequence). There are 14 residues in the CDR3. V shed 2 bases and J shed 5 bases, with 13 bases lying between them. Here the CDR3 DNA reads TGTGCCAGCAGTTTAGGAGACAGTATCAACGAGCAGTACTTC. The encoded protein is CASSLGDSINEQYF.

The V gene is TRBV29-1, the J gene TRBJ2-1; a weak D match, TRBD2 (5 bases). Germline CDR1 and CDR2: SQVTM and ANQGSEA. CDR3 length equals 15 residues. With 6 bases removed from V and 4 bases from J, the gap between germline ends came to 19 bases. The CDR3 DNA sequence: TGCAGCGTCGGGAAGGCCGGGAACCGATACAATGAGCAGTTCTTC. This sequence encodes CSVGKAGNRYNEQFF.

The CDR3 sequence is CASSSQGGYEQYF. CDR3 sequence (DNA): TGTGCCAGTAGTTCACAGGGTGGCTACGAGCAGTACTTC. The rearrangement uses TRBV19 and TRBJ2-7; perhaps TRBD1 as D (6 bases). The CDR3 length is 13 residues. Between the trimmed V and J ends, which lost 5 bases and 3 bases, there was a span of 11 bases. Germline V gene data show CDR1 as LNHDA and CDR2 as SQIVND (reference sequence).

The DNA for the CDR3 is TGTGCCAGCAGCCTCGGGACAGGGCGGGGCCCTGAAGCTTTCTTT. Translating it yields CASSLGTGRGPEAFF. The chain has TRBV7-2 and TRBJ1-1; 9 bases align to TRBD1. The germline V gene has CDR1 SGHTA and CDR2 FQGNSA. The trim removed 5 bases at V and 6 bases at J, leaving 10 bases unmatched. The CDR3 length is 15 residues.

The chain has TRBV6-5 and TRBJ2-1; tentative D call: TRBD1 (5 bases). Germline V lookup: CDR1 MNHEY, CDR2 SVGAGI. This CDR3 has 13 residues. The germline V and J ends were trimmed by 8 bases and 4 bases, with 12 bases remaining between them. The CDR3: CASGVDKYNEQFF. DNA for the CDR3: TGTGCCAGCGGGGTGGACAAATACAATGAGCAGTTCTTC.

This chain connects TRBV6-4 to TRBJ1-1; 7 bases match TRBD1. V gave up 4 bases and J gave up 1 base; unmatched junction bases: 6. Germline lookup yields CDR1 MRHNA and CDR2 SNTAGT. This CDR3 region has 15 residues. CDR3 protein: CASSAQGDANTEAFF. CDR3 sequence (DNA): TGTGCCAGCAGTGCGCAGGGGGATGCGAACACTGAAGCTTTCTTT.

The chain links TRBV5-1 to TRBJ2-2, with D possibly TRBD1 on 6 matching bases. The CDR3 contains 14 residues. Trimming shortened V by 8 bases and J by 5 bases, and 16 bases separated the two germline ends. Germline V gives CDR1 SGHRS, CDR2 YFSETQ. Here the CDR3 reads CASKKGGQTGELFF. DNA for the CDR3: TGCGCCAGTAAAAAAGGTGGACAGACCGGGGAGCTGTTTTTT.

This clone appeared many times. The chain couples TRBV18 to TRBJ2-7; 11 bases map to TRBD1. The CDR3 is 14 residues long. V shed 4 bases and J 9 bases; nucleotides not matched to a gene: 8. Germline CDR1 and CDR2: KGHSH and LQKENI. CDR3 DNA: TGTGCCAGCTCACGCGGACAGGGGGCGGCAGGGCAGTACTTC. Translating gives CASSRGQGAAGQYF.

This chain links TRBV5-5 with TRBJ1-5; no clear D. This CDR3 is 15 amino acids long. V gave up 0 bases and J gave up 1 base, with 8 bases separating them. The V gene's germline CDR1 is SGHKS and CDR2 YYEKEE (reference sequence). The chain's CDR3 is CASSLVVESNQPQHF. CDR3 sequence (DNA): TGTGCCAGCAGCTTGGTCGTGGAGAGCAATCAGCCCCAGCATTTT.

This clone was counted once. The CDR3, as DNA: TGCAGTGCTAGATCTTACGAGCAGTACTTC. It is translated as CSARSYEQYF. The chain has TRBV20-1 and TRBJ2-7; D is undetermined. The CDR3 is made up of 10 amino acids. V was pared by 2 bases and J by 4 bases, with 3 bases between. Per germline, CDR1 DFQATT and CDR2 SNEGSKA (reference sequence).

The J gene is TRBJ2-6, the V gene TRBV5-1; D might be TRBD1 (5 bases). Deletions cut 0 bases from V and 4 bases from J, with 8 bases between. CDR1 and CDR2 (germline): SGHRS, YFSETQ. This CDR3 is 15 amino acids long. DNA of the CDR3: TGCGCCAGCAGCTTGGAAGGGGTCGGGGCCAACGTCCTGACTTTC. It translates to CASSLEGVGANVLTF.

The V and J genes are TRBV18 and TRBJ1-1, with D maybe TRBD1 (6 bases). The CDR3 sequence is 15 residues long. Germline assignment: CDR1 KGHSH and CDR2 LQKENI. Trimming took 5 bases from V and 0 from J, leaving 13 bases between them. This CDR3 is CASSAYRAMNTEAFF. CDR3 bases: TGTGCCAGCTCAGCATACAGGGCCATGAACACTGAAGCTTTCTTT. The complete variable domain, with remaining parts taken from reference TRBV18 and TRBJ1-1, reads NAGVMQNPRHLVRRRGQEARLRCSPMKGHSHVYWYRQLPEEGLKFMVYLQKENIIDESGMPKERFSAEFPKEGPSILRIQQVVRGDSAAYFCASSAYRAMNTEAFFGQGTRLTVV.

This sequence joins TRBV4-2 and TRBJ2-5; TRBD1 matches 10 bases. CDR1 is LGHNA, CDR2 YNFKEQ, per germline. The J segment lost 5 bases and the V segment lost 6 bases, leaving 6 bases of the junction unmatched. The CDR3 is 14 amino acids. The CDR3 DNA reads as TGTGCCAGCAGACCGACAGGGGGCGGCGAGACCCAGTACTTC. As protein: CASRPTGGGETQYF.

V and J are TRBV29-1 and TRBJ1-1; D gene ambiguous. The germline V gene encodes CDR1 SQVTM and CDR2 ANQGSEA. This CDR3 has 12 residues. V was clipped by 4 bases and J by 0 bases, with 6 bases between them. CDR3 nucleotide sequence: TGCAGCGTTGGACTGATGAACACTGAAGCTTTCTTT. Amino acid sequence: CSVGLMNTEAFF.

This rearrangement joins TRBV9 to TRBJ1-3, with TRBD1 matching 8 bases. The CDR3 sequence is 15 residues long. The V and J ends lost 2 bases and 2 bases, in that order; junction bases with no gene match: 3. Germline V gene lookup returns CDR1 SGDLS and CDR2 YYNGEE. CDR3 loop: CASSVQGAPGNTIYF. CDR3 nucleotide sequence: TGTGCCAGCAGCGTCCAGGGGGCTCCTGGAAACACCATATATTTT.